Each of the 20 T cell receptor beta chains below was sequenced from the same sample in a study of blood T cell repertoires in COVID-19. Using immunoSEQ multiplex PCR, the repertoire was profiled, and TCRdb retains in-frame clones only, with some absent. The profile covers roughly 200,000 clones, with 85% to 90% appearing a single time and 3% to 3.5% taken by the ten largest. Sequenced material: PBMCs or T cells enriched from blood (not recorded which). The origin of the receptors is a woman aged 45 to 65 in a cohort exposed to, infected with or recovered from COVID-19 (not recorded which).

This chain uses TRBV11-1 with TRBJ2-1; 10 nucleotides match TRBD2. V trimming: 4 bases; J trimming: 3 bases; junction bases outside the gene matches: 3. This CDR3 spans 15 amino acids. Per germline, CDR1 SGHAT and CDR2 FQDESV (reference sequence). The CDR3 bases are TGTGCCAGCAGCTGGAGCGGGGGGGACTACAATGAGCAGTTCTTC. Residues: CASSWSGGDYNEQFF.

V is TRBV4-2 and J is TRBJ2-7, with a weak D call TRBD2 (5 bases). The V gene lost 4 bases and the J gene lost 4 bases, with 23 bases spanning the gap. CDR1 LGHNA and CDR2 YNFKEQ come from the germline V gene. CDR3 length: 17 residues. CDR3 in DNA: TGTGCCAGCAGCCCAATAGGAGGCCGGGCACGATTATACGAGCAGTACTTC. The encoded protein is CASSPIGGRARLYEQYF.

This sequence joins TRBV5-4 and TRBJ1-1; TRBD1 matches 7 bases. Germline assignment: CDR1 SGHNT and CDR2 YYREEE (reference sequence). The trim removed 5 bases at V and 2 bases at J, leaving 6 bases unmatched. The CDR3 consists of 14 residues. CDR3 sequence: CASRGDRANTEAFF. The CDR3 DNA sequence: TGTGCCAGCAGGGGAGACAGGGCTAACACTGAAGCTTTCTTT. The variable domain in full, with the rest retrieved from reference TRBV5-4 and TRBJ1-1, is ETGVTQSPTHLIKTRGQQVTLRCSSQSGHNTVSWYQQALGQGPQFIFQYYREEENGRGNFPPRFSGLQFPNYSSELNVNALELDDSALYLCASRGDRANTEAFFGQGTRLTVV.

The rearrangement joins TRBV11-2 to TRBJ2-7; 8 bases agree with TRBD1. Germline-derived CDR1 and CDR2 are SGHAT and FQNNGV. The V segment lost 3 bases and the J segment 0 bases; nucleotides outside the gene matches: 10. The length of the CDR3 is 17 residues. The CDR3 DNA follows: TGTGCCAGCAGCTTCCAATTCATACAGGGGGACTCCTACGAGCAGTACTTC. Residues: CASSFQFIQGDSYEQYF. Using reference TRBV11-2 and TRBJ2-7 for the parts outside the CDR3, the full variable domain is EAGVAQSPRYKIIEKRQSVAFWCNPISGHATLYWYQQILGQGPKLLIQFQNNGVVDDSQLPKDRFSAERLKGVDSTLKIQPAKLEDSAVYLCASSFQFIQGDSYEQYFGPGTRLTVT.

The chain employs TRBV10-3 and TRBJ2-3; 14 bases match TRBD2. CDR1 is ENHRY and CDR2 is SYGVKD in the germline V gene. The V segment lost 2 bases and the J segment 2 bases; nucleotides outside the gene matches: 3. The CDR3 contains 17 residues. Here the CDR3 DNA reads TGTGCCATCAGTGAGAGGGGACTAGCGGGGGTCACAGATACGCAGTATTTT. Translating it yields CAISERGLAGVTDTQYF.

V gene TRBV14 combines with J gene TRBJ2-3; D not certain. CDR3 length equals 12 residues. Trimming removed 2 bases from V and 2 bases from J, with 2 bases in between. Per germline, CDR1 SGHDN and CDR2 FVKESK. CDR3 sequence: CASSQLTDTQYF. CDR3 nucleotide sequence: TGTGCCAGCAGCCAACTCACAGATACGCAGTATTTT. The full variable domain, in which reference TRBV14 and TRBJ2-3 provide the parts outside the CDR3, is EAGVTQFPSHSVIEKGQTVTLRCDPISGHDNLYWYRRVMGKEIKFLLHFVKESKQDESGMPNNRFLAERTGGTYSTLKVQPAELEDSGVYFCASSQLTDTQYFGPGTRLTVL.

V is TRBV28 and J is TRBJ2-7; perhaps TRBD1 as D (5 bases). Trimming removed 9 bases at V and 1 base at J, with 16 bases between. The length of the CDR3 is 14 residues. In germline, CDR1 is MDHEN, CDR2 SYDVKM. The CDR3 loop is CASRLTTGSYEQYF. The CDR3 coding sequence is TGTGCCAGTCGCCTTACTACAGGATCCTACGAGCAGTACTTC.

The chain is built from TRBV4-3 and TRBJ2-1; 11 bases line up with TRBD2. Trimming at V came to 1 base and at J to 8 bases, leaving 10 bases not matched to a gene. The CDR3 is 17 residues long. Per germline, CDR1 LGHNA and CDR2 YSLEER. CDR3 protein: CASSQAAGSGGGYEQFF. In nucleotides, the CDR3 is TGCGCCAGCAGCCAAGCCGCGGGTAGCGGGGGGGGCTATGAGCAGTTCTTC.

This clone has more than one count but fewer than ten. V and J are TRBV12-2 and TRBJ2-5; TRBD1, the table's D call, lacks a check against the DNA. TRBV12-2 corresponds to a pseudogene. The CDR3 is 15 amino acids. The CDR3 sequence is CASTPGQGSQETQYF. DNA of the CDR3: TGTGCAAGTACCCCCGGACAGGGTTCTCAAGAGACCCAGTACTTC.

This chain joins TRBV12-5 and TRBJ2-2; 7 bases match TRBD2. The CDR3 extends over 18 amino acids. V gave up 2 bases and J gave up 5 bases; unmatched junction bases: 14. Germline lookup yields CDR1 LGHNT and CDR2 FRNRAP. The DNA of the CDR3 is TGTGCTAGTGGTTTGACTTATACGGGGGGAGGTAGGACCGGGGAGCTGTTTTTT. As protein: CASGLTYTGGGRTGELFF. The variable domain in full, with the rest retrieved from reference TRBV12-5 and TRBJ2-2, is DARVTQTPRHKVTEMGQEVTMRCQPILGHNTVFWYRQTMMQGLELLAYFRNRAPLDDSGMPKDRFSAEMPDATLATLKIQPSEPRDSAVYFCASGLTYTGGGRTGELFFGEGSRLTVL.

The chain has TRBV6-2 or TRBV6-3 and TRBJ2-7; D is undetermined. The V end was cut by 6 bases, the J end by 4 bases, with 10 bases between. CDR3 size: 12 residues. Germline V gene sequence: CDR1 MNHEY, CDR2 SVGEGT. CDR3 sequence: CASSLITYEQYF. Written as DNA, the CDR3 is TGTGCCAGCAGCCTAATAACTTACGAGCAGTACTTC.

The chain employs TRBV5-1 and TRBJ1-3; no reliable D call. The germline gives CDR1 SGHRS, CDR2 YFSETQ. This CDR3 has 15 amino acids. V was shortened by 4 bases and J by 4 bases, with 15 bases between the two germline ends. CDR3 protein: CASSRNDQAGNTIYF. The CDR3 nucleotides read TGCGCCAGCAGCCGCAACGACCAGGCGGGAAACACCATATATTTT. The complete variable domain, with remaining parts taken from reference TRBV5-1 and TRBJ1-3, reads KAGVTQTPRYLIKTRGQQVTLSCSPISGHRSVSWYQQTPGQGLQFLFEYFSETQRNKGNFPGRFSGRQFSNSRSEMNVSTLELGDSALYLCASSRNDQAGNTIYFGEGSWLTVV.

This rearrangement joins TRBV7-2 to TRBJ1-6; no clear D gene. The CDR3 has 15 residues. V was trimmed by 4 bases and J by 2 bases, leaving 9 bases between them. The germline V gene encodes CDR1 SGHTA and CDR2 FQGNSA. The CDR3 DNA sequence: TGTGCCAGCAGCTCCCGACAAGCCTATAATTCACCCCTCCACTTT. The encoded protein is CASSSRQAYNSPLHF.

Comment on this clone: Relative to the germline gene, one junction end is altered; a read error may explain this. V gene TRBV6-5 combines with J gene TRBJ1-2, with D possibly matching TRBD1 (5 bases). Germline assignment: CDR1 MNHEY and CDR2 SVGAGI. CDR3 length: 15 amino acids. CDR3 sequence (DNA): TGTGCCAGCAGTTACGCGGGACCCCAGAACTTTGGCTACACCTTC. As protein: CASSYAGPQNFGYTF.

In its sample, this clone was seen a few times. The V gene is TRBV6-2 or TRBV6-3, the J gene TRBJ1-1; a possible D gene is TRBD1 (5 bases). Deletions cut 3 bases from V and 4 bases from J, with 12 bases between. Germline V gives CDR1 MNHEY, CDR2 SVGEGT. The CDR3 runs to 14 residues. The CDR3 region is CASSYSGFGTEAFF. The CDR3 region has the DNA TGTGCCAGCAGTTATTCAGGGTTTGGCACTGAAGCTTTCTTT.

This sequence joins TRBV14 and TRBJ1-4, with TRBD1 as a possible D gene (6 bases). The ends were cut back, 4 bases at V and 8 bases at J, with 17 bases in the middle. Germline assignment: CDR1 SGHDN and CDR2 FVKESK. The CDR3 runs to 15 residues. The CDR3 bases are TGTGCCAGCAGCCGCTTCGAGGGGGGGCGGGAAAAACTGTTTTTT. This gives the protein CASSRFEGGREKLFF.

The chain has TRBV29-1 and TRBJ2-3; tentatively, D is TRBD1 (5 bases). V was clipped by 3 bases and J by 0 bases, with 7 bases between them. Germline V gene sequence: CDR1 SQVTM, CDR2 ANQGSEA. The CDR3 has 13 residues. The CDR3 nucleotides read TGCAGCGTTGACAGGGCTAGCACAGATACGCAGTATTTT. Protein product: CSVDRASTDTQYF.

V is TRBV5-6 and J is TRBJ1-6; TRBD1 aligns across 7 bases. Per germline, CDR1 SGHDT and CDR2 YYEEEE. The CDR3 loop spans 17 amino acids. The V and J ends lost 3 bases and 2 bases, in that order; junction bases with no gene match: 8. This CDR3 is CASSSLQGLTYNSPLHF. DNA of the CDR3: TGTGCCAGCAGCTCATTACAGGGGTTGACCTATAATTCACCCCTCCACTTT.

The V call is TRBV6-5, the J call TRBJ1-1; TRBD1 matches 7 bases. The germline CDR1 and CDR2 sequences are MNHEY and SVGAGI. With 1 base clipped from V and 4 bases from J, the junction kept 3 bases outside the gene matches. This CDR3 has 14 residues. CDR3 region: CASSYYRGGTEAFF. As DNA, the CDR3 is TGTGCCAGCAGTTACTACAGGGGAGGCACTGAAGCTTTCTTT.

This clone was counted many times. The chain carries TRBV7-3 and TRBJ2-1; 9 bases agree with TRBD1. This CDR3 region has 15 residues. The V segment lost 5 bases and the J segment 5 bases; nucleotides outside the gene matches: 7. Per germline, CDR1 SGHTA and CDR2 FQGTGA. The CDR3 region has the DNA TGTGCCAGCAGCACCCAGGGACAGGGAAACAATGAGCAGTTCTTC. Its protein product is CASSTQGQGNNEQFF.